This TCR beta chain is from a study of regulatory T cells in long-lasting Graves disease. The study, taken as a whole, reports: It was in persistent disease that TRBV28, TRBJ1-2 and TRBJ2-5 were favored.

Time point: persistent/refractory GD, antithyroid drugs over 5 years with positive TRAb. PBMC RNA served as the TCR library source. V lost 4 bases and J lost 4, with 4 bases in between. The germline V gene encodes CDR1 SQVTM and CDR2 ANQGSEA. The CDR3 totals 10 residues. As regards this clonotype: The antigen remains unidentified.

Combining iRepertoire HTBI primers with Arm-PCR of CDR3 regions, the authors built TCR beta libraries. A single record per CDR3 protein comes from TCRdb applying MiXCR to the multiplex PCR reads. The sample consists of 350,000 to 450,000 distinct CDR3 sequences, more than 20% of them appearing once. This sequence originates from a female donor with Graves disease. The input for sequencing was peripheral blood mononuclear cells (PBMCs), taken when the disease was refractory, from a patient treated with antithyroid drugs. This sequence joins TRBV29-1 and TRBJ2-5; D is undetermined. CDR3 protein: CSVAVETQYF. DNA for the CDR3: TGCAGCGTTGCGGTAGAGACCCAGTACTTC.